Below, 8 T cell receptor beta chains from the same sample are listed, as sequenced in a study of T cells in Graves' hyperthyroidism and ophthalmopathy. Amplified TCR beta CDR3 regions came from RNA transcripts. The TCR CDR3 was amplified in a first-round RT-PCR using the HTBI primer set. TCRdb independently ran MiXCR on the multiplex PCR reads; one entry per CDR3 protein. The sample holds around 400,000 distinct CDR3 sequences, 15% to 19% seen once. Sequencing was performed on blood. These receptors were taken from a woman under 30 with Graves' hyperthyroidism that later progressed to Graves' ophthalmopathy.

This clonotype was found a few times. The J gene is TRBJ2-1, the V gene TRBV29-1; D uncertain. V lost 2 bases, J lost 3 bases, and 14 bases lay in between. CDR1 and CDR2 (germline): SQVTM, ANQGSEA. This CDR3 spans 15 amino acids. The CDR3 loop reads CSVERSSYGYNEQFF. The CDR3 DNA sequence: TGCAGCGTTGAAAGGAGTAGCTACGGCTACAATGAGCAGTTCTTC.

Many counts were recorded for this clonotype. V and J are TRBV5-1 and TRBJ2-2; a possible D gene is TRBD1 (5 bases). The CDR3 contains 15 residues. Trimming stripped 4 bases from V and 5 bases from J, with 15 bases between. Germline values: CDR1 SGHRS, CDR2 YFSETQ. This CDR3 is CASSTDTGITGELFF. CDR3 DNA sequence: TGCGCCAGCAGCACCGACACAGGAATAACCGGGGAGCTGTTTTTT. Drawing the rest from reference TRBV5-1 and TRBJ2-2, the complete variable domain is KAGVTQTPRYLIKTRGQQVTLSCSPISGHRSVSWYQQTPGQGLQFLFEYFSETQRNKGNFPGRFSGRQFSNSRSEMNVSTLELGDSALYLCASSTDTGITGELFFGEGSRLTVL.

The table lists this clonotype with many counts. This rearrangement joins TRBV20-1 to TRBJ1-1; D is unresolved. Germline loops: CDR1 DFQATT, CDR2 SNEGSKA (reference sequence). Trimming stripped 5 bases from V and 3 bases from J, with 13 bases between. This CDR3 contains 13 residues. CDR3 sequence reads: CSAAGNWDTEAFF. The CDR3 nucleotides read TGCAGTGCTGCGGGCAACTGGGACACTGAAGCTTTCTTT.

In its sample, this clonotype was seen many times. The genes are TRBV27 and TRBJ1-5; 10 positions match TRBD1. The junction had 16 bases not matched to a gene; V was cut back by 7 bases and J by 1 base. The CDR3 loop spans 19 amino acids. From germline, CDR1 is MNHEY and CDR2 SMNVEV (reference sequence). CDR3 loop: CASTPLSGTGVVSNQPQHF. The CDR3 DNA reads as TGTGCCAGCACCCCACTCTCTGGGACAGGGGTAGTCAGCAATCAGCCCCAGCATTTT.

This clonotype was seen ten or more times. The chain carries TRBV5-8 and TRBJ2-5; no firm D call. V was trimmed by 2 bases and J by 5 bases, leaving 10 bases between them. Germline lookup yields CDR1 SGHTS and CDR2 YDEGEE. This CDR3 comprises 13 residues. CDR3 in amino acids: CASSFKGLETQYF. CDR3 nucleotide sequence: TGTGCCAGCAGCTTTAAGGGTTTGGAGACCCAGTACTTC.

This clonotype was seen just once. J is TRBJ2-2 and V is TRBV4-3; D possibly corresponds to TRBD2 (5 bases). Per the germline V gene, CDR1 is LGHNA and CDR2 is YSLEER. CDR3 length: 14 residues. Trimming stripped 4 bases from V and 6 bases from J, with 12 bases between. The CDR3 DNA reads as TGCGCCAGCAGCCGTACAAGGCGGGCCGGGGAGCTGTTTTTT. Translating gives CASSRTRRAGELFF.

This clonotype turned up a few times. The rearrangement uses TRBV19 and TRBJ2-1; 11 nucleotides align to TRBD2. Germline-derived CDR1 and CDR2 are LNHDA and SQIVND (reference sequence). The V and J ends lost 8 bases and 9 bases, in that order; junction bases with no gene match: 9. This CDR3 spans 14 amino acids. The CDR3 sequence is CASGVLAGVGEQFF. The CDR3 DNA reads TGTGCCAGTGGGGTACTAGCGGGAGTTGGTGAGCAGTTCTTC. The complete variable domain, with remaining parts taken from reference TRBV19 and TRBJ2-1, reads DGGITQSPKYLFRKEGQNVTLSCEQNLNHDAMYWYRQDPGQGLRLIYYSQIVNDFQKGDIAEGYSVSREKKESFPLTVTSAQKNPTAFYLCASGVLAGVGEQFFGPGTRLTVL.

This clonotype was seen only a few times. V and J are TRBV20-1 and TRBJ2-1; D might be TRBD1 (5 bases). The CDR3 has 15 amino acids. CDR1 is DFQATT, CDR2 SNEGSKA, per germline (reference sequence). Trimming shortened V by 0 bases and J by 6 bases, and 15 bases separated the two germline ends. This chain's CDR3 is CSAREELRGCNEQFF. The CDR3 DNA reads TGCAGTGCTAGAGAGGAACTAAGGGGTTGCAATGAGCAGTTCTTC.